This TCR beta chain derives from a study of blood T cell repertoires in COVID-19. Study background: Collection of acute and convalescent COVID-19 samples took place in the United States, Italy and Spain. The cDNA or gDNA used as material had been derived from T cells, B-cell-depleted T cells, or PBMCs.

The CDR3 totals 12 residues. V was shortened by 3 bases and J by 4 bases, with 4 bases between the two germline ends. Per the germline V gene, CDR1 is MDHEN and CDR2 is SYDVKM. Turning to this clone: It is likely a read error: a sequence one base away is far more abundant.

Original processing methods: Estimation of nucleated cell counts was performed using reference gene primer amplification. Sequencing used immunoSEQ multiplex PCR; TCRdb keeps in-frame clones, though not all of them. Clonal size and the V and J genes are those of that table, whereas D and trimming came from the DNA. The sample holds 360,000 or so clones; nearly 90% are singletons and the top ten take about 7%. The receptor comes from a man aged 18-30 years with active or convalescent COVID-19. Input material: peripheral blood. This sequence joins TRBV28 and TRBJ1-3, with D uncertain. CDR3 in DNA: TGTGCCAGCAGTTTGCAGGGAAACACCATATATTTT. Its protein product is CASSLQGNTIYF.